Listed below are T cell receptor beta chains from one sample, sequenced in a study of Ad26.COV2.S vaccination and SARS-CoV-2 variants. Here immunoSEQ multiplex PCR was the method, and the copy in TCRdb shows in-frame clones only, minus some. The data hold around 240,000 clones, with 88% observed a single time. The material was peripheral blood, obtained in a trial of Ad26.COV2.S vaccine versus placebo. Receptors originate from a person aged 18-65 years who received the Ad26.COV2.S COVID-19 vaccine or a placebo. The CDR3 runs from the conserved cysteine through the conserved F or W. D genes are given only for firm matches. The size of a clone is reported for some rows only, either as once, few or many, or as a class for expanded clones.

CDR3: CASSLTSALQYF
DNA: TGTGCCAGCAGCCTGACTAGCGCATTACAGTACTTC
J: TRBJ2-7
size: -
V: TRBV7-8
length: 12
D: TRBD2

CDR3: CASSLAGFTDTQYF
DNA: TGCGCCAGCAGCTTGGCGGGGTTCACAGATACGCAGTATTTT
J: TRBJ2-3
size: few
V: TRBV5-1
length: 14
D: -

CDR3: CASSRGTARVEKLFF
DNA: TGTGCCAGCAGCCGGGGGACAGCCAGGGTTGAAAAACTGTTTTTT
J: TRBJ1-4
size: -
V: TRBV28
length: 15
D: TRBD1

CDR3: CASSRGTLGAKNIQYF
DNA: TGTGCCAGCAGCCGCGGGACCCTGGGAGCCAAAAACATTCAGTACTTC
J: TRBJ2-4
size: -
V: TRBV5-4
length: 16
D: -

CDR3: CASSLGGASEQYF
DNA: TGTGCCAGCAGCTTAGGCGGGGCTTCCGAGCAGTACTTC
J: TRBJ2-7
size: -
V: TRBV11-3
length: 13
D: -

CDR3: CASSQDLVDAGGELFF
DNA: TGTGCCAGCAGCCAAGATCTTGTGGACGCCGGCGGGGAGCTGTTTTTT
J: TRBJ2-2
size: -
V: TRBV3-1/TRBV3-2
length: 16
D: -

CDR3: CASSSLGRGREKLFF
DNA: TGTGCCAGCAGCTCCCTCGGGAGGGGGAGGGAAAAACTGTTTTTT
J: TRBJ1-4
size: -
V: TRBV28
length: 15
D: -

CDR3: CASSYVRGSPYEQYF
DNA: TGTGCCAGCAGTTACGTGCGGGGGTCGCCCTACGAGCAGTACTTC
J: TRBJ2-7
size: -
V: TRBV6-5
length: 15
D: TRBD2

CDR3: CAWSVGQGAYEQYF
DNA: TGTGCCTGGAGTGTTGGGCAGGGAGCCTACGAGCAGTACTTC
J: TRBJ2-7
size: -
V: TRBV30
length: 14
D: -

CDR3: CARSLAARQGFRALGPLHF
DNA: TGTGCCAGAAGCTTGGCCGCGAGACAGGGTTTTCGAGCTCTCGGCCCCCTCCACTTT
J: TRBJ1-6
size: -
V: TRBV5-3
length: 19
D: TRBD1

CDR3: CASSPRGLSTEAFF
DNA: TGTGCCAGCAGCCCTAGGGGGTTGTCCACTGAAGCTTTCTTT
J: TRBJ1-1
size: -
V: TRBV28
length: 14
D: -

CDR3: CASSIAGQGLYNEQFF
DNA: TGTGCCAGTAGTATAGCCGGACAGGGCCTCTACAATGAGCAGTTCTTC
J: TRBJ2-1
size: -
V: TRBV19
length: 16
D: TRBD1

CDR3: CASAAAYEQYF
DNA: TGTGCCAGCGCAGCTGCCTACGAGCAGTACTTC
J: TRBJ2-7
size: -
V: TRBV2
length: 11
D: -